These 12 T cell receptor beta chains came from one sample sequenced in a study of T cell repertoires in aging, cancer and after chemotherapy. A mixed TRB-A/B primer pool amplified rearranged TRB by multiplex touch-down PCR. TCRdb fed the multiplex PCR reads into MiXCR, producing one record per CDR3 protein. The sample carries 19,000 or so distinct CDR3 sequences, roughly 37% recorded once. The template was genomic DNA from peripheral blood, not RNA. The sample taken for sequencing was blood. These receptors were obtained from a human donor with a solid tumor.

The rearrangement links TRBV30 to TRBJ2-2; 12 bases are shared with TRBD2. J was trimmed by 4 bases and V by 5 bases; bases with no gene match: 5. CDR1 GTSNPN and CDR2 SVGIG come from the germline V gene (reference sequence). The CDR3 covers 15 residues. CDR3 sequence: CAWLPGLAGTGELFF. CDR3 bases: TGTGCCTGGCTGCCGGGACTAGCGGGCACCGGGGAGCTGTTTTTT.

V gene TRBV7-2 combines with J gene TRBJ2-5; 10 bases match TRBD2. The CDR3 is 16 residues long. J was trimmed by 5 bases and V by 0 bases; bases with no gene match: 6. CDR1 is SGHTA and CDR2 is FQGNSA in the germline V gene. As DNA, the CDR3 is TGTGCCAGCAGCTTAGCGAAACTAGCGGGGAGGGAGACCCAGTACTTC. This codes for CASSLAKLAGRETQYF. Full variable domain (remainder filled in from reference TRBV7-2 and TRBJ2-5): GAGVSQSPSNKVTEKGKDVELRCDPISGHTALYWYRQSLGQGLEFLIYFQGNSAPDKSGLPSDRFSAERTGGSVSTLTIQRTQQEDSAVYLCASSLAKLAGRETQYFGPGTRLLVL.

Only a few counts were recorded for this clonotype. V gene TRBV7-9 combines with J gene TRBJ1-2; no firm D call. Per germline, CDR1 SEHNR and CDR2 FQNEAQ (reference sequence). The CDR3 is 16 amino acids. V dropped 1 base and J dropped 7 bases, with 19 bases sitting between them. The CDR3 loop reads CASSLGDTAGLSGYTF. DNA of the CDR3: TGTGCCAGCAGCTTAGGAGACACAGCGGGTTTGAGTGGCTACACCTTC. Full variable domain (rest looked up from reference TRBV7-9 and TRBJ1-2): DTGVSQNPRHKITKRGQNVTFRCDPISEHNRLYWYRQTLGQGPEFLTYFQNEAQLEKSRLLSDRFSAERPKGSFSTLEIQRTEQGDSAMYLCASSLGDTAGLSGYTFGSGTRLTVV.

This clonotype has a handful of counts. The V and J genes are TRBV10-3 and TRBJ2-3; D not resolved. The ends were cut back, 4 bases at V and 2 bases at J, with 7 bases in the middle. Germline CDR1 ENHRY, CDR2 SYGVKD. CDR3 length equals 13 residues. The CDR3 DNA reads TGTGCCATCAGTGGAAGGTTCACAGATACGCAGTATTTT. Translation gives CAISGRFTDTQYF.

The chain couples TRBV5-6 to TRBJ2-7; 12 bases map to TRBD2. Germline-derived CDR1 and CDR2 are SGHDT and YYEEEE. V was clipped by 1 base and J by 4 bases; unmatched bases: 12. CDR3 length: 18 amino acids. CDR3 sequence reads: CASSLRLASGRARYEQYF. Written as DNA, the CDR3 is TGTGCCAGCAGCTTGAGATTGGCTAGCGGGAGGGCCAGATACGAGCAGTACTTC.

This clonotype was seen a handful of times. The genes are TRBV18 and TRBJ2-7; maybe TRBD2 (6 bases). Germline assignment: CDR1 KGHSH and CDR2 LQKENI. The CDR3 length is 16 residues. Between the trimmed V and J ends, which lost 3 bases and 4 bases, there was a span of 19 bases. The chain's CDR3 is CASSPAGSVRSYEQYF. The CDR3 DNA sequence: TGTGCCAGCTCACCGGCGGGGTCCGTCCGGTCGTACGAGCAGTACTTC.

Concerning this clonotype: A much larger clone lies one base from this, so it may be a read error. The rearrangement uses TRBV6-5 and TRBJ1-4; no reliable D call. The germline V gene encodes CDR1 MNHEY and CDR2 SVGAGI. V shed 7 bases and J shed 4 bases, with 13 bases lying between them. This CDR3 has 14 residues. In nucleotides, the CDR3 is TGTGCCAGCACCTCATTTGGAATTAATGAAAAACTGTTTTTT. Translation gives CASTSFGINEKLFF.

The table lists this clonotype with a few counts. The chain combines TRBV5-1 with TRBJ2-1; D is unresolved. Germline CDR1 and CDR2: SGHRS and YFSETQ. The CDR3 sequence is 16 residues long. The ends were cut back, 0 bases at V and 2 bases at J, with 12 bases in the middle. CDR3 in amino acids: CASSLVGDSTYNEQFF. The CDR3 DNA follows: TGCGCCAGCAGCTTGGTAGGCGACTCCACCTACAATGAGCAGTTCTTC.

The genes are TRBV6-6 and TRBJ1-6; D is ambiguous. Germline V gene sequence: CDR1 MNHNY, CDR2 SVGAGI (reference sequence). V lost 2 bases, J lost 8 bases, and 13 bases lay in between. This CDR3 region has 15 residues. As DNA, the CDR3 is TGTGCCAGCAGTTACGGTGGAGGGTTGGATTCACCCCTCCACTTT. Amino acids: CASSYGGGLDSPLHF.

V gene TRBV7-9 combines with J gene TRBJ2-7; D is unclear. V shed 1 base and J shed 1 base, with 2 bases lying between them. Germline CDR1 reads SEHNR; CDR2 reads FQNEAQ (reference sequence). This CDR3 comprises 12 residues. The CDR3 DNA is TGTGCCAGCAGCTTAGGGTCCTACGAGCAGTACTTC. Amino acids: CASSLGSYEQYF. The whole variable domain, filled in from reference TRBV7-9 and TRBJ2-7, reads DTGVSQNPRHKITKRGQNVTFRCDPISEHNRLYWYRQTLGQGPEFLTYFQNEAQLEKSRLLSDRFSAERPKGSFSTLEIQRTEQGDSAMYLCASSLGSYEQYFGPGTRLTVT.

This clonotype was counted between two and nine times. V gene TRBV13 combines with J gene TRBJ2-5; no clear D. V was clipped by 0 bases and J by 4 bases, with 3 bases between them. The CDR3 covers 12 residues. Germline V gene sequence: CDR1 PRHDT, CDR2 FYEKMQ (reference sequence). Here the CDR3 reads CASSLGRETQYF. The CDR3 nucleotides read TGTGCCAGCAGCTTAGGTAGAGAGACCCAGTACTTC.

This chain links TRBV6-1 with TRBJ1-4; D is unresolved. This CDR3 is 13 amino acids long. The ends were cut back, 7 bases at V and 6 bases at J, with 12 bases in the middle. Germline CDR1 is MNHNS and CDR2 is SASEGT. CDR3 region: CASKGLQDEKLFF. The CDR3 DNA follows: TGTGCCAGCAAGGGTCTCCAGGATGAAAAACTGTTTTTT.